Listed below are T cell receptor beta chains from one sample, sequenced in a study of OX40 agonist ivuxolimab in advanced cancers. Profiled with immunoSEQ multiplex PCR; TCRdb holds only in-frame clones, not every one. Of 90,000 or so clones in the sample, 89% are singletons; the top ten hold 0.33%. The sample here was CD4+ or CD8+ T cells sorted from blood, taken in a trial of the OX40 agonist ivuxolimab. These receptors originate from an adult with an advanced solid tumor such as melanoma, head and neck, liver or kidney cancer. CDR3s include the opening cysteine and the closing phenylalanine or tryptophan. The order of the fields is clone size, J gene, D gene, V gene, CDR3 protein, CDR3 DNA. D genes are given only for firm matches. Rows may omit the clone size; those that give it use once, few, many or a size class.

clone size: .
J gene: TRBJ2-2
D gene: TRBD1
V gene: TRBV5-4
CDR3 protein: CASSPKETGSTGELFF
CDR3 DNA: TGTGCCAGCAGCCCAAAAGAGACAGGGTCCACCGGGGAGCTGTTTTTT

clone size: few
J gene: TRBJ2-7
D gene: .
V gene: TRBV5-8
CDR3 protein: CASSPDSSYEQYF
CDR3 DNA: TGTGCCAGCAGTCCGGACAGCTCCTACGAGCAGTACTTC

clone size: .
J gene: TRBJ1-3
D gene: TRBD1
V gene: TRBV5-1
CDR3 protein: CASSLLSKGAQGNTIYF
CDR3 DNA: TGCGCCAGCAGTCTGCTAAGCAAGGGGGCGCAGGGAAACACCATATATTTT

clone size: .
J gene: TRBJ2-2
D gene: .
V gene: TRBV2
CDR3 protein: CASSVQDSFTGELFF
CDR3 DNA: TGTGCCAGCAGTGTTCAGGACAGCTTTACCGGGGAGCTGTTTTTT

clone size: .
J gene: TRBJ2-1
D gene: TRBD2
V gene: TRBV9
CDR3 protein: CASSAGTSGGLGNEQFF
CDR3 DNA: TGTGCCAGCAGCGCGGGGACTAGCGGGGGATTGGGCAATGAGCAGTTCTTC

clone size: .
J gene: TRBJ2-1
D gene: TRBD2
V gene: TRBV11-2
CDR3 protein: CASSRGLAGGDEQFF
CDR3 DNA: TGTGCCAGCAGCCGGGGACTAGCGGGAGGGGATGAGCAGTTCTTC

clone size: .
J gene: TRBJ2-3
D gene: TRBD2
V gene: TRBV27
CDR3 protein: CASSRGVISTDTQYF
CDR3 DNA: TGTGCCAGCTCACGGGGGGTGATTAGCACAGATACGCAGTATTTT

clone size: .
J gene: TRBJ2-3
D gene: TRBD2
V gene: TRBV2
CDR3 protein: CASRGLARTDTQYF
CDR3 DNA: TGTGCCAGCAGGGGACTAGCGAGGACAGATACGCAGTATTTT

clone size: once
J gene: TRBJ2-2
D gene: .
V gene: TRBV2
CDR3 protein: CASSTGPDTGELFF
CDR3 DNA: TGTGCCAGCAGTACAGGGCCCGACACCGGGGAGCTGTTTTTT

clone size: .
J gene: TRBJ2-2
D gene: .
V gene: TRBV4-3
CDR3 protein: CASSRAGSANTGELFF
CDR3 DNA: TGCGCCAGCAGCCGAGCTGGCAGCGCGAACACCGGGGAGCTGTTTTTT

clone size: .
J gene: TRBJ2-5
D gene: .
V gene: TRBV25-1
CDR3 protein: CASSEYPGSQETQYF
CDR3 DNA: TGTGCCAGCAGTGAATATCCAGGTTCCCAAGAGACCCAGTACTTC

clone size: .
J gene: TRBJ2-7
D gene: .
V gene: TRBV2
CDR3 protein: CASRRGLDEQYF
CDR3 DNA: TGTGCCAGCAGACGCGGGTTGGACGAGCAGTACTTC

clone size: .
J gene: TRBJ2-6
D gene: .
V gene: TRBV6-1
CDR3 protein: CATTQSAGANVLTF
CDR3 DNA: TGTGCCACCACCCAGTCGGCTGGGGCCAACGTCCTGACTTTC

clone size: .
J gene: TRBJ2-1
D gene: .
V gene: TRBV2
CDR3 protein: CASRPGRSLGNEQFF
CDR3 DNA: TGTGCCAGCAGGCCAGGCCGGTCCCTGGGCAATGAGCAGTTCTTC

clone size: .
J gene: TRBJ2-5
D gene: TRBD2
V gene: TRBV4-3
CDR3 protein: CASSQGTSGRETQYF
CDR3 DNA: TGCGCCAGCAGCCAAGGGACTAGCGGGAGGGAGACCCAGTACTTC

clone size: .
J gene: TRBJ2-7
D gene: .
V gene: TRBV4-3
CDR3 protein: CASSQGDSRYEQYF
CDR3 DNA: TGCGCCAGCAGCCAGGGTGACTCCCGCTACGAGCAGTACTTC